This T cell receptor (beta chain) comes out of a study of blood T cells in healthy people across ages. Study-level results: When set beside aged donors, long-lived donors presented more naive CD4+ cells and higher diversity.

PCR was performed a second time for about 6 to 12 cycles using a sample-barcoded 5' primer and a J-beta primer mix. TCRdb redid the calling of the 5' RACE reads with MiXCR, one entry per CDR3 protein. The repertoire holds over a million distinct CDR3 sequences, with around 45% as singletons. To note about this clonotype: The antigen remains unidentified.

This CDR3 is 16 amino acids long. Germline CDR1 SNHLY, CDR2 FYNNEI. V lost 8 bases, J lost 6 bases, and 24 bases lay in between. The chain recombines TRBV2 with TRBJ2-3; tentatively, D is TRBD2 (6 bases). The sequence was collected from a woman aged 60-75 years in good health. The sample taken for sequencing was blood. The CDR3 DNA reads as TGTGCCAGCGCGGGTCGGGACTCCCTGGAGTGGGATACGCAGTATTTT. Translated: CASAGRDSLEWDTQYF.